Sequencing of this T cell receptor (beta chain) was carried out in a study of T cell clonotyping in hematopoietic cell transplantation. Study-wide results and limits: At the given depth, recipient repertoires were over 95% de novo clonotypes. Pathologically expanded recipient clonotypes increased progressively from day 30 to day 180 as diversity fell.

Assay: immunoSEQ multiplex PCR; the TCRdb copy retains only in-frame clones and omits some. The sample lists about 41,000 clones, 85% occurring once. In the case of this clone: Its specificity is unknown.

The V and J ends lost 2 bases and 5 bases, in that order; junction bases with no gene match: 8. The germline V gene encodes CDR1 SGHNT and CDR2 YYREEE (reference sequence). The length of the CDR3 is 15 residues. This sample's time point: recipient sample about 28 days before transplant, after cytoreduction. This TCR was recovered from a man aged 60 to 75 with acute myeloid leukemia. Some clones in this sample may be carry-over from other donors' samples. Sample: peripheral blood mononuclear cells, taken before stem cell transplant. The chain combines TRBV5-4 with TRBJ1-1; 8 positions match TRBD1. The CDR3 is CASSLGRGLGTEAFF. DNA of the CDR3: TGTGCCAGCAGCTTAGGCAGGGGGCTTGGTACTGAAGCTTTCTTT.